Following are 2 T cell receptor beta chains from one sample sequenced in a study of regulatory T cells in long-lasting Graves disease. Documented time point: newly diagnosed GD, antithyroid drugs for less than 3 months. Making the TCR library involved RNA that had been extracted from PBMCs. CDR3 regions were amplified by Arm-PCR using iRepertoire HTBI primers to build TCR beta libraries. TCRdb independently ran MiXCR on the multiplex PCR reads; one entry per CDR3 protein. This table holds 400,000 to 500,000 distinct CDR3 sequences, around 15% found once. Another study also made use of these data, one on T cells in Graves' hyperthyroidism and ophthalmopathy.

The sequenced sample was peripheral blood mononuclear cells (PBMCs), obtained at new diagnosis, from a patient treated with antithyroid drugs. All receptors derive from a woman between 50 and 59 years old with Graves disease.

The CDR3 DNA sequence: TGTGCCACCGGACAGGGTAGTCAGCCCCAGCATTTT. This sequence encodes CATGQGSQPQHF. The chain joins TRBV6-1 to TRBJ1-5; 8 bases map to TRBD1. J gave up 6 bases and V 10 bases, and 5 bases lay outside the gene matches. There are 12 residues in the CDR3. Germline V lookup: CDR1 MNHNS, CDR2 SASEGT.

V is TRBV5-1 and J is TRBJ2-3, with 9 positions matching TRBD2. Germline CDR1 and CDR2: SGHRS and YFSETQ. The V segment lost 7 bases and the J segment 4 bases; nucleotides outside the gene matches: 7. CDR3 length equals 14 residues. CDR3 in DNA: TGCGCCAGCGGGGGTAGCGGGAGACCAGATACGCAGTATTTT. Translation gives CASGGSGRPDTQYF.